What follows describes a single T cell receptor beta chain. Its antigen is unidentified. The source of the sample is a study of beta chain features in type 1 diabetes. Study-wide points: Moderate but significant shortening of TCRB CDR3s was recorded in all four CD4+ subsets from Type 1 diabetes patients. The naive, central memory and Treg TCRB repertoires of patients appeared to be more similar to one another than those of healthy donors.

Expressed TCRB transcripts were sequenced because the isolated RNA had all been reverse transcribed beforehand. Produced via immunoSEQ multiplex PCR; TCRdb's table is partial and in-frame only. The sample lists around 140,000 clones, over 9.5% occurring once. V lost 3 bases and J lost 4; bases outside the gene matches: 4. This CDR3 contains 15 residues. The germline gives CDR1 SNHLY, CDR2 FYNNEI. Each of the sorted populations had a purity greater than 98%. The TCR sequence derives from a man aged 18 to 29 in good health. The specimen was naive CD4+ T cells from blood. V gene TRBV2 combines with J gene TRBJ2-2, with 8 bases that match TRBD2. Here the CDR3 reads CASSEWAGGTGELFF. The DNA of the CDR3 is TGTGCCAGCAGTGAGTGGGCGGGGGGCACCGGGGAGCTGTTTTTT. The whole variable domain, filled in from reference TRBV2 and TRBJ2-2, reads EPEVTQTPSHQVTQMGQEVILRCVPISNHLYFYWYRQILGQKVEFLVSFYNNEISEKSEIFDDQFSVERPDGSNFTLKIRSTKLEDSAMYFCASSEWAGGTGELFFGEGSRLTVL.